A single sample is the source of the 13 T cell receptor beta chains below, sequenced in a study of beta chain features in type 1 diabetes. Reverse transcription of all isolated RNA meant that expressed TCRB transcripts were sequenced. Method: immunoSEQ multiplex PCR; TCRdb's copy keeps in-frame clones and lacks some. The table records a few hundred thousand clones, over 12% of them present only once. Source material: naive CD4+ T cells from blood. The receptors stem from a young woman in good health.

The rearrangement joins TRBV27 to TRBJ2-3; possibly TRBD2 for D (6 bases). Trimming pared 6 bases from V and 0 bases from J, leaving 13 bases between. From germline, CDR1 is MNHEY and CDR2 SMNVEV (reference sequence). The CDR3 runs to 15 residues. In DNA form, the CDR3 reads TGTGCCAGCAGATCCACTAGCTGGAGCACAGATACGCAGTATTTT. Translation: CASRSTSWSTDTQYF.

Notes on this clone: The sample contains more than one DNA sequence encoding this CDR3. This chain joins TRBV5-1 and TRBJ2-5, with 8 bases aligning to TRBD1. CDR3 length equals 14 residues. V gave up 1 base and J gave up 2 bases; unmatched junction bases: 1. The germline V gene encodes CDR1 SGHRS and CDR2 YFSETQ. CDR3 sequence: CASSLTGGQETQYF. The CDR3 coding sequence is TGCGCCAGCAGCTTGACAGGGGGTCAAGAGACCCAGTACTTC.

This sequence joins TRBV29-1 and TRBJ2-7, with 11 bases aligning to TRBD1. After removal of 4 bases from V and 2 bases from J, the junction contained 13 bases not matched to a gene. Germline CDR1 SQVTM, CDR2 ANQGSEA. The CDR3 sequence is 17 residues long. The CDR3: CSVAPKDRGRGAYEQYF. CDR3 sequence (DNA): TGCAGCGTTGCGCCTAAGGACAGGGGGCGCGGGGCCTACGAGCAGTACTTC.

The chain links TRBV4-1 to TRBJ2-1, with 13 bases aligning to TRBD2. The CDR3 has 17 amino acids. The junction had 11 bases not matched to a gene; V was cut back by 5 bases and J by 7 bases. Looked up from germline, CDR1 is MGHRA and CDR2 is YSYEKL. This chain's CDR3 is CASSVRSRTSGSNEQFF. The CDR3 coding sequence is TGCGCCAGCAGCGTCCGCTCCCGGACTAGCGGGAGTAATGAGCAGTTCTTC.

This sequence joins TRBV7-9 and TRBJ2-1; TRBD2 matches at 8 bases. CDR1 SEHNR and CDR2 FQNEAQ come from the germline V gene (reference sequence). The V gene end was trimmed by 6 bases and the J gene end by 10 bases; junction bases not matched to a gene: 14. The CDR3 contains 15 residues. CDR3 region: CASRREGGRIGEQFF. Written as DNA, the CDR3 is TGTGCCAGCAGGCGAGAGGGCGGGAGGATTGGGGAGCAGTTCTTC.

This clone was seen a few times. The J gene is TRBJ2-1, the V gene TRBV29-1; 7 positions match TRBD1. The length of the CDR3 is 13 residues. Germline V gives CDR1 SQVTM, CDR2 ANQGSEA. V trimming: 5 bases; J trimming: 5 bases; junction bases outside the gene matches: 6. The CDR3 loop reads CSVSDRIDNEQFF. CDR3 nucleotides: TGCAGCGTTTCGGACAGGATAGACAATGAGCAGTTCTTC.

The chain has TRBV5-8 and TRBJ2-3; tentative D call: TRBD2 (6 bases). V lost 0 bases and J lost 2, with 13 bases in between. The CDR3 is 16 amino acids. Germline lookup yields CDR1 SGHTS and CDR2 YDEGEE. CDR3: CASSLVLAHSTDTQYF. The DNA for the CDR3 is TGTGCCAGCAGCTTGGTGCTAGCGCATTCCACAGATACGCAGTATTTT.

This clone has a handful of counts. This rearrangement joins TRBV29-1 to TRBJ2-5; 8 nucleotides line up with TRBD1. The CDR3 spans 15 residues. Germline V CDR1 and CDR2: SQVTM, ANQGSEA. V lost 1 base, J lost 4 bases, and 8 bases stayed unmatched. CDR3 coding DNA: TGCAGCGTTGAAGGGCAGGGGGCAGGGGGAGAGACCCAGTACTTC. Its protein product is CSVEGQGAGGETQYF.

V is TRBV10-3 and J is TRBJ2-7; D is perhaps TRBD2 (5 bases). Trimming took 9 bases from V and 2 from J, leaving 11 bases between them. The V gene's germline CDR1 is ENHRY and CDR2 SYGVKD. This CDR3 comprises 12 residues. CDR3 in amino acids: CAIADSTYEQYF. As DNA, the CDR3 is TGTGCCATAGCGGATTCTACCTACGAGCAGTACTTC.

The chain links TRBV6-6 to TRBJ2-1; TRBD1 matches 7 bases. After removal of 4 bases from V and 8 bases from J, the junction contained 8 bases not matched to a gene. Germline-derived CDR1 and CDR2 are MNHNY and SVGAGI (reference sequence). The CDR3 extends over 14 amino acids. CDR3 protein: CASSLQGIVDEQFF. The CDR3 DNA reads TGTGCCAGCAGTTTACAGGGGATCGTCGATGAGCAGTTCTTC.

CDR3 protein: CAWSHTSEQFF. CDR3 DNA: TGTGCCTGGAGCCATACAAGTGAGCAGTTCTTC. This sequence joins TRBV30 and TRBJ2-1; D is ambiguous. The CDR3 extends over 11 amino acids. CDR1 and CDR2 (germline): GTSNPN, SVGIG (reference sequence). Trimming took 3 bases from V and 9 from J, leaving 9 bases between them.

The CDR3 spells CASSHGTSGRPVTDTQYF. The CDR3 DNA follows: TGTGCCAGCAGCCATGGGACTAGCGGGAGACCAGTCACAGATACGCAGTATTTT. V usage is TRBV7-9 and J usage is TRBJ2-3, with 14 bases identical to TRBD2. CDR3 size: 18 residues. The germline CDR1 and CDR2 sequences are SEHNR and FQNEAQ (reference sequence). Trimming cost V 5 bases and J 2 bases; bases outside gene matches: 9.

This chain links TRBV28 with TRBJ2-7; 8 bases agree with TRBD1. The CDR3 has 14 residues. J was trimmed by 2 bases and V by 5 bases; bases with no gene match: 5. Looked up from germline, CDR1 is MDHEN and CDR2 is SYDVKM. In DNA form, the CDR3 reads TGTGCCAGCAGTCCCACACAGGGGGCCTACGAGCAGTACTTC. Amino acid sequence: CASSPTQGAYEQYF.